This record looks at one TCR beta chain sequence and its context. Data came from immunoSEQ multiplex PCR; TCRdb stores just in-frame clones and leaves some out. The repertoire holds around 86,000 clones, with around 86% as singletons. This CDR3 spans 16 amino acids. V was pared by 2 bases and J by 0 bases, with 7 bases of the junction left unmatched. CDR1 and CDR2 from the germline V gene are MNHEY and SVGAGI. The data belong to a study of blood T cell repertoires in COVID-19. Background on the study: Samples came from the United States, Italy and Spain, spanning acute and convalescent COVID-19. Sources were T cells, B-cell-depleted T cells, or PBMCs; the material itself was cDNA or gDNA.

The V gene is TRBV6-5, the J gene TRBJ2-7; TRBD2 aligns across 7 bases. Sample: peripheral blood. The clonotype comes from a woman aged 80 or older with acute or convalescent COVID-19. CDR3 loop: CASSYGVGRSSYEQYF. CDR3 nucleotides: TGTGCCAGCAGTTACGGAGTCGGGAGGAGCTCCTACGAGCAGTACTTC.